This T cell receptor beta chain was retrieved from a study of OX40 agonist ivuxolimab in advanced cancers. Libraries were prepared by immunoSEQ multiplex PCR; TCRdb keeps only in-frame clonotypes and omits some of them. Here the sample spans about 69,000 clones, 90% being singletons. Trimming took off 3 bases at V and 1 base at J, with 16 bases between the two ends. The CDR3 is 16 residues long. Germline CDR1 and CDR2: LNHNV and YYDKDF (reference sequence). This clonotype originated in an adult with an advanced solid tumor such as melanoma, head and neck, liver or kidney cancer. The rearrangement uses TRBV15 and TRBJ2-7; the D call may be TRBD1 or TRBD2 (5 bases each). The sequences come from CD4+ or CD8+ T cells sorted from blood, collected in a trial of the OX40 agonist ivuxolimab. The CDR3 coding sequence is TGTGCCACCAGCAGGTTCACCGGGACGGATTCCTACGAGCAGTACTTC. It codes for CATSRFTGTDSYEQYF.